This T cell receptor beta chain was found in a study of T cells in Graves' hyperthyroidism and ophthalmopathy. Amplified TCR beta CDR3 regions came from RNA transcripts. HTBI primers were used for first-round RT-PCR of the TCR CDR3. TCRdb called the multiplex PCR reads again in MiXCR, with one record for every CDR3 protein. This sample carries about 720,000 distinct CDR3 sequences, approximately 16% of them seen once, and the ten largest clones take approximately 8.4%. With regard to this clonotype: Compared with germline, one end of the junction differs, possibly owing to a read error.

The germline V gene has CDR1 MNHEY and CDR2 SMNVEV (reference sequence). The CDR3 is 12 residues long. Sequences were obtained from blood. The clonotype was recovered from a man younger than 35 with Graves' hyperthyroidism. The chain has TRBV27 and TRBJ2-2, with D maybe TRBD2 (5 bases). The CDR3 protein is CASSLTAGELLF. CDR3 DNA sequence: TGTGCCAGCAGTTTAACGGCCGGGGAGCTGCTTTTT.